These 22 T cell receptor beta chains share one sample of origin, sequenced in a study of cytomegalovirus exposure and HLA in healthy donors. TCRdb's table, derived via immunoSEQ multiplex PCR, lists solely in-frame clones and lacks some. The data show around 150,000 clones, approximately 89% seen once. The specimen was PBMCs. Source of these receptors: a man aged 18 to 30 in good health and CMV-seronegative.

The rearrangement joins TRBV9 to TRBJ2-2, with unresolved D. With 0 bases removed from V and 0 bases from J, the gap between germline ends came to 9 bases. The CDR3 totals 16 residues. The germline gives CDR1 SGDLS, CDR2 YYNGEE. The CDR3 loop is CASSVVVTANTGELFF. In nucleotides, the CDR3 is TGTGCCAGCAGCGTAGTGGTTACTGCGAACACCGGGGAGCTGTTTTTT.

This clone was detected once. The rearrangement joins TRBV6-1 to TRBJ1-4; no definite D call. Trimming pared 2 bases from V and 4 bases from J, leaving 14 bases between. This CDR3 comprises 16 residues. The V gene's germline CDR1 is MNHNS and CDR2 SASEGT. CDR3 in amino acids: CASSELGTANNEKLFF. For the CDR3, the DNA is TGTGCCAGCAGTGAACTCGGAACAGCCAATAATGAAAAACTGTTTTTT.

This CDR3 reads CASSLEGTRSGELFF. The CDR3 nucleotides are TGTGCCAGCAGCTTGGAAGGGACTCGTAGCGGGGAGCTGTTTTTT. V usage is TRBV5-4 and J usage is TRBJ2-2, with D perhaps TRBD2 (6 bases). V lost 0 bases, J lost 7 bases, and 13 bases lay in between. There are 15 residues in the CDR3. Germline V gene sequence: CDR1 SGHNT, CDR2 YYREEE (reference sequence). Looking up the rest from reference TRBV5-4 and TRBJ2-2 gives the full variable domain: ETGVTQSPTHLIKTRGQQVTLRCSSQSGHNTVSWYQQALGQGPQFIFQYYREEENGRGNFPPRFSGLQFPNYSSELNVNALELDDSALYLCASSLEGTRSGELFFGEGSRLTVL.

CDR3 DNA: TGTGCCAGCAGTTTCAGTTACCAACAGGGTGCTGCTGGCTACACCTTC. It translates to CASSFSYQQGAAGYTF. This chain joins TRBV27 and TRBJ1-2; the D gene is possibly TRBD1 (6 bases). Deletions cut 3 bases from V and 7 bases from J, with 21 bases between. CDR1 is MNHEY and CDR2 is SMNVEV in the germline V gene (reference sequence). This CDR3 comprises 16 residues.

This clone was observed a single time. The chain has TRBV11-2 and TRBJ2-3, with D unclear. Germline V gene data show CDR1 as SGHAT and CDR2 as FQNNGV. V was clipped by 3 bases and J by 3 bases, with 4 bases between them. The CDR3 totals 12 residues. As DNA, the CDR3 is TGTGCCAGCAGCTTTAGTACAGATACGCAGTATTTT. Its translation: CASSFSTDTQYF.

This clone was seen just once. The genes are TRBV27 and TRBJ1-1; D is perhaps TRBD1 (6 bases). CDR3 length equals 19 residues. V was clipped by 5 bases and J by 7 bases, with 32 bases between them. In germline, CDR1 is MNHEY, CDR2 SMNVEV (reference sequence). This CDR3 is CASSAHRVEVSPKTGEAFF. The CDR3 DNA reads TGTGCCAGCAGTGCCCACAGGGTGGAAGTCTCGCCTAAAACGGGTGAAGCTTTCTTT.

The chain combines TRBV2 with TRBJ2-2; a possible D gene is TRBD2 (6 bases). The CDR3 spans 20 residues. Trimming removed 5 bases at V and 4 bases at J, with 29 bases between. Germline V gene lookup returns CDR1 SNHLY and CDR2 FYNNEI. The CDR3 sequence is CASSQSLEVAEHTSTGELFF. The CDR3 DNA reads as TGTGCCAGCAGTCAATCCCTGGAGGTAGCGGAACACACTAGCACCGGGGAGCTGTTTTTT.

This chain connects TRBV11-3 to TRBJ2-2; D ambiguous. This CDR3 spans 15 amino acids. CDR1 and CDR2 from the germline V gene are SGHNT and YENEEA. Trimming cost V 5 bases and J 5 bases, with 15 bases left between them. The CDR3 here is CASSPSGGWTGELFF. The CDR3 DNA is TGTGCCAGCAGCCCATCGGGTGGATGGACCGGGGAGCTGTTTTTT.

The gene calls are TRBV30 and TRBJ1-5, with 7 bases that match TRBD1. V shed 4 bases, J shed 5 bases, and the junction held 5 bases outside the gene matches. CDR1 is GTSNPN and CDR2 is SVGIG in the germline V gene (reference sequence). The CDR3 contains 13 residues. CDR3 DNA: TGTGCCTGGAAGACAGGGAAGGATCAGCCCCAGCATTTT. Its protein product is CAWKTGKDQPQHF.

This sequence joins TRBV5-4 and TRBJ2-5, with 10 bases identical to TRBD2. Germline CDR1 SGHNT, CDR2 YYREEE (reference sequence). This CDR3 region has 18 residues. The V segment lost 0 bases and the J segment 1 base; nucleotides outside the gene matches: 9. In nucleotides, the CDR3 is TGTGCCAGCAGCTTGGGCTTGCACCAGCGGGGGGGCCAAGAGACCCAGTACTTC. It is translated as CASSLGLHQRGGQETQYF. Full variable domain (remainder filled in from reference TRBV5-4 and TRBJ2-5): ETGVTQSPTHLIKTRGQQVTLRCSSQSGHNTVSWYQQALGQGPQFIFQYYREEENGRGNFPPRFSGLQFPNYSSELNVNALELDDSALYLCASSLGLHQRGGQETQYFGPGTRLLVL.

The chain links TRBV9 to TRBJ1-2; 7 nucleotides align to TRBD1. Germline lookup yields CDR1 SGDLS and CDR2 YYNGEE. The length of the CDR3 is 15 residues. V shed 4 bases, J shed 5 bases, and the junction held 11 bases outside the gene matches. In DNA, the CDR3 is TGTGCCAGCAGCACCAATGGGGGACAGCTGTATGGCTACACCTTC. Its translation: CASSTNGGQLYGYTF.

V and J are TRBV27 and TRBJ1-5, with D unclear. Trimming removed 0 bases at V and 4 bases at J, with 10 bases between. The CDR3 extends over 15 amino acids. CDR1 and CDR2 (germline): MNHEY, SMNVEV (reference sequence). The CDR3 sequence: CASSLSPGGNQPQHF. CDR3 sequence (DNA): TGTGCCAGCAGTTTATCGCCCGGAGGGAATCAGCCCCAGCATTTT.

The chain employs TRBV5-1 and TRBJ2-1, with TRBD2 matching 8 bases. This CDR3 comprises 15 residues. Trimming at V came to 4 bases and at J to 5 bases, leaving 8 bases not matched to a gene. Germline lookup yields CDR1 SGHRS and CDR2 YFSETQ. The CDR3 region has the DNA TGCGCCAGCAGCCCCCGGGGGGGACTGAACAATGAGCAGTTCTTC. It translates to CASSPRGGLNNEQFF.

This chain uses TRBV7-9 with TRBJ2-6, with D possibly being TRBD1 (5 bases). Trimming pared 7 bases from V and 0 bases from J, leaving 7 bases between. Germline V gene lookup returns CDR1 SEHNR and CDR2 FQNEAQ (reference sequence). The CDR3 totals 14 residues. The CDR3 loop is CASTGNSGANVLTF. CDR3 nucleotide sequence: TGTGCCAGCACAGGGAACTCTGGGGCCAACGTCCTGACTTTC. The full variable domain, completed using reference TRBV7-9 and TRBJ2-6, is DTGVSQNPRHKITKRGQNVTFRCDPISEHNRLYWYRQTLGQGPEFLTYFQNEAQLEKSRLLSDRFSAERPKGSFSTLEIQRTEQGDSAMYLCASTGNSGANVLTFGAGSRLTVL.

This clone was observed once. V gene TRBV5-4 combines with J gene TRBJ2-7, with 7 bases identical to TRBD1. This CDR3 has 13 residues. Germline V lookup: CDR1 SGHNT, CDR2 YYREEE (reference sequence). V lost 4 bases, J lost 2 bases, and 3 bases stayed unmatched. The DNA of the CDR3 is TGTGCCAGCAGCCAAGGGACAGCCTACGAGCAGTACTTC. Protein product: CASSQGTAYEQYF.

V is TRBV6-5 and J is TRBJ2-2; 10 nucleotides agree with TRBD2. Germline values: CDR1 MNHEY, CDR2 SVGAGI. V gave up 0 bases and J gave up 3 bases; unmatched junction bases: 1. This CDR3 spans 16 amino acids. The CDR3 spells CASSYSGTSDTGELFF. CDR3 nucleotides: TGTGCCAGCAGTTACTCCGGGACTAGCGACACCGGGGAGCTGTTTTTT.

The V gene is TRBV7-9, the J gene TRBJ2-5; D possibly corresponds to TRBD2 (6 bases). CDR1 and CDR2 from the germline V gene are SEHNR and FQNEAQ (reference sequence). This CDR3 is 14 amino acids long. V lost 4 bases to trimming and J lost 3 bases, with 12 bases between them. Written as DNA, the CDR3 is TGTGCCAGCAGCTCAGTAGCGGTCAAAGAGACCCAGTACTTC. Translation gives CASSSVAVKETQYF.

The J gene is TRBJ1-5, the V gene TRBV7-2, with D possibly being TRBD1 (6 bases). The CDR3 length is 14 residues. The V and J ends lost 5 bases and 4 bases respectively, with 12 bases between them. CDR1 and CDR2 from the germline V gene are SGHTA and FQGNSA. Here the CDR3 reads CASSQRGANQPQHF. In nucleotides, the CDR3 is TGTGCCAGCAGCCAACGGGGGGCAAATCAGCCCCAGCATTTT.

The rearrangement joins TRBV18 to TRBJ2-3; the match to TRBD1 covers 10 bases. The CDR3 totals 15 residues. From germline, CDR1 is KGHSH and CDR2 LQKENI. Losses at the gene ends were 4 bases for V and 1 base for J; bases not matched to a gene: 2. CDR3 amino acids: CASSRGQGGTDTQYF. CDR3 nucleotide sequence: TGTGCCAGCTCACGAGGACAGGGGGGCACAGATACGCAGTATTTT.

V usage is TRBV7-2 and J usage is TRBJ2-2, with 10 positions matching TRBD2. CDR1 is SGHTA, CDR2 FQGNSA, per germline. CDR3 size: 18 residues. The J segment lost 4 bases and the V segment lost 0 bases, leaving 8 bases of the junction unmatched. The CDR3 nucleotides read TGTGCCAGCAGCTTAGCCGCTAGCGGGAGTGGTGCCACCGGGGAGCTGTTTTTT. It encodes CASSLAASGSGATGELFF.

A remark on this clone: The same CDR3 arises from other DNA sequences in this sample as well. The chain joins TRBV18 to TRBJ1-3; possibly TRBD1 for D (5 bases). CDR1 is KGHSH, CDR2 LQKENI, per germline. The V gene lost 3 bases and the J gene lost 4 bases, with 10 bases spanning the gap. The length of the CDR3 is 14 residues. DNA of the CDR3: TGTGCCAGCTCACCGCAGGGTTCGGGAAACACCATATATTTT. Translation gives CASSPQGSGNTIYF. Full variable domain (remainder filled in from reference TRBV18 and TRBJ1-3): NAGVMQNPRHLVRRRGQEARLRCSPMKGHSHVYWYRQLPEEGLKFMVYLQKENIIDESGMPKERFSAEFPKEGPSILRIQQVVRGDSAAYFCASSPQGSGNTIYFGEGSWLTVV.

The chain is built from TRBV6-6 and TRBJ2-1; 8 bases align to TRBD2. The V and J ends lost 5 bases and 4 bases, in that order; junction bases with no gene match: 7. From germline, CDR1 is MNHNY and CDR2 SVGAGI (reference sequence). The CDR3 sequence is 15 residues long. CDR3 sequence: CASSPTSGVYNEQFF. The CDR3 DNA reads as TGTGCCAGCAGTCCTACTAGCGGAGTTTACAATGAGCAGTTCTTC.